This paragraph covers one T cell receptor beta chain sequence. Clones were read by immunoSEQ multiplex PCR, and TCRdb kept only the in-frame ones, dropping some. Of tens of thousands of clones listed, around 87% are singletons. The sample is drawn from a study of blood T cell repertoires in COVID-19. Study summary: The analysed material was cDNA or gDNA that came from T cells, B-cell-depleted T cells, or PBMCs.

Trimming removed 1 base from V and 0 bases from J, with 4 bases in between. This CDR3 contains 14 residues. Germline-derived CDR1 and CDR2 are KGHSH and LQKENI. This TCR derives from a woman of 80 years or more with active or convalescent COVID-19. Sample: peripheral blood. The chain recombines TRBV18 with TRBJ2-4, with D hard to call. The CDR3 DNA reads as TGTGCCAGCTCACCACAACTAGCCAAAAACATTCAGTACTTC. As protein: CASSPQLAKNIQYF.